This T cell receptor beta chain came from a study of radiotherapy plus CTLA-4 blockade in lung cancer. Looking at the study overall: Objective responses emerged in 18% of patients, and roughly 32% attained disease control.

Generated by immunoSEQ multiplex PCR, the TCRdb table keeps only in-frame clones and is missing some. The sample lists about 120,000 clones; roughly 74% were seen once. This clone was recorded a few times. After removal of 3 bases from V and 4 bases from J, the junction contained 0 bases not matched to a gene. There are 15 residues in the CDR3. Germline V lookup: CDR1 MRHNA, CDR2 SNTAGT. This clonotype was obtained from a human donor with non-small cell lung cancer who had a partial response to radiotherapy plus ipilimumab. The specimen was peripheral blood, collected from a patient treated with radiotherapy plus ipilimumab. The V call is TRBV6-4, the J call TRBJ2-3, with TRBD2 matching 14 bases. Here the CDR3 reads CASSETSGRADTQYF. The CDR3 DNA reads as TGTGCCAGCAGTGAGACTAGCGGGAGGGCAGATACGCAGTATTTT.